The next 11 T cell receptor beta chains were all read from a single sample in a study of long-term antiretroviral therapy in people with HIV. The immunoSEQ assay was v3.0, run at survey level. The repertoire was sequenced with immunoSEQ multiplex PCR; TCRdb's copy has only in-frame clones and lacks some. In the table there are 20,000 to 30,000 clones, 87% of which are singletons. The material was unsorted PBMCs, obtained 1.8 years before starting antiretroviral therapy. Receptors originate from a man aged 50 to 59 with HIV.

The chain carries TRBV30 and TRBJ1-5; the D gene is possibly TRBD1 (5 bases). The germline V and J ends were trimmed by 1 base and 5 bases, with 9 bases remaining between them. The CDR3 contains 13 residues. CDR1 is GTSNPN and CDR2 is SVGIG in the germline V gene (reference sequence). CDR3 loop: CAWSGGVYQPQHF. CDR3 DNA sequence: TGTGCCTGGAGTGGAGGGGTCTATCAGCCCCAGCATTTT. Together with reference TRBV30 and TRBJ1-5, the CDR3 gives the full variable domain: SQTIHQWPATLVQPVGSPLSLECTVEGTSNPNLYWYRQAAGRGLQLLFYSVGIGQISSEVPQNLSASRPQDRQFILSSKKLLLSDSGFYLCAWSGGVYQPQHFGDGTRLSIL.

In its sample, this clone was seen a few times. The J gene is TRBJ2-7, the V gene TRBV20-1; D remains ambiguous. The CDR3 runs to 11 residues. Germline lookup yields CDR1 DFQATT and CDR2 SNEGSKA (reference sequence). V was clipped by 0 bases and J by 7 bases, with 7 bases between them. CDR3 DNA: TGCAGTGCTAGAGAGGGTTCGGAGCAGTACTTC. Translated, it gives CSAREGSEQYF.

This clone was seen only a few times. The genes are TRBV6-6 and TRBJ1-6; D not resolved. V gave up 6 bases and J gave up 7 bases, with 10 bases separating them. The germline V gene has CDR1 MNHNY and CDR2 SVGAGI (reference sequence). The CDR3 covers 13 residues. This chain's CDR3 is CASSQNRNSPLHF. The CDR3 coding sequence is TGTGCCAGCAGCCAAAACAGAAATTCACCCCTCCACTTT.

This clone is labeled as large. The chain joins TRBV6-6 to TRBJ1-2, with 8 positions matching TRBD1. Germline V gene lookup returns CDR1 MNHNY and CDR2 SVGAGI (reference sequence). The junction had 7 bases not matched to a gene; V was cut back by 5 bases and J by 8 bases. This CDR3 is 13 amino acids long. The DNA of the CDR3 is TGTGCCAGCAGTATGGACAGGGCCTACGGCTACACCTTC. It yields the protein CASSMDRAYGYTF.

The chain has TRBV28 and TRBJ2-7; 7 nucleotides agree with TRBD1. Per germline, CDR1 MDHEN and CDR2 SYDVKM. V shed 9 bases and J 2 bases; nucleotides not matched to a gene: 13. The CDR3 length is 15 residues. The CDR3 region is CASVRQGIGTYEQYF. The CDR3 bases are TGTGCCAGTGTAAGACAGGGTATCGGGACCTACGAGCAGTACTTC.

This chain uses TRBV2 with TRBJ2-1; D may be TRBD2 (5 bases). The germline gives CDR1 SNHLY, CDR2 FYNNEI. V dropped 8 bases and J dropped 7 bases, with 18 bases sitting between them. The length of the CDR3 is 14 residues. The CDR3 sequence is CASPLATFGNEQFF. The CDR3, as DNA: TGTGCCAGCCCGCTAGCTACCTTCGGGAATGAGCAGTTCTTC.

V and J are TRBV11-2 and TRBJ2-1; possible D gene TRBD2, 6 bases. The length of the CDR3 is 13 residues. Germline CDR1 reads SGHAT; CDR2 reads FQNNGV. The V and J ends lost 5 bases and 8 bases respectively, with 13 bases between them. For the CDR3, the DNA is TGTGCCAGCAGCCAGGAGGGCGGCGATGAGCAGTTCTTC. It translates to CASSQEGGDEQFF.

This chain links TRBV7-8 with TRBJ1-3; D possibly corresponds to TRBD1 (5 bases). V was trimmed by 5 bases and J by 2 bases, leaving 16 bases between them. The V gene's germline CDR1 is SGHVS and CDR2 FQNEAQ. The CDR3 runs to 16 residues. Here the CDR3 DNA reads TGTGCCAGCAGCCCGAGCCGGGGGGGAGCTGGAAACACCATATATTTT. Its protein product is CASSPSRGGAGNTIYF.

Turning to this clone: This specimen includes other DNA sequences encoding the same CDR3. The chain has TRBV5-6 and TRBJ1-1; D not certain. Germline V lookup: CDR1 SGHDT, CDR2 YYEEEE. The CDR3 has 12 amino acids. Trimming removed 0 bases from V and 6 bases from J, with 6 bases in between. The CDR3 sequence: CASSLGAAEAFF. CDR3 sequence (DNA): TGTGCCAGCAGCTTGGGGGCCGCTGAAGCTTTCTTT. Looking up the rest from reference TRBV5-6 and TRBJ1-1 gives the full variable domain: DAGVTQSPTHLIKTRGQQVTLRCSPKSGHDTVSWYQQALGQGPQFIFQYYEEEERQRGNFPDRFSGHQFPNYSSELNVNALLLGDSALYLCASSLGAAEAFFGQGTRLTVV.

The chain joins TRBV5-6 to TRBJ2-3, with D possibly called TRBD1 or TRBD2 (5 bases each). Germline-derived CDR1 and CDR2 are SGHDT and YYEEEE. This CDR3 is 16 amino acids long. With 5 bases removed from V and 4 bases from J, the gap between germline ends came to 20 bases. In nucleotides, the CDR3 is TGTGCCAGCAGTTCCCGGTCGGGACCGAACCCAGATACGCAGTATTTT. Residues: CASSSRSGPNPDTQYF.

This chain uses TRBV19 with TRBJ1-5, with a tentative D call TRBD1 (5 bases). This CDR3 has 15 amino acids. The germline CDR1 and CDR2 sequences are LNHDA and SQIVND (reference sequence). Trimming left V 7 bases short and J 2 bases short, with 15 bases between. The CDR3 nucleotides read TGTGCCAGTACCCTAACGGGGGGAGGCAATCAGCCCCAGCATTTT. Translating gives CASTLTGGGNQPQHF.